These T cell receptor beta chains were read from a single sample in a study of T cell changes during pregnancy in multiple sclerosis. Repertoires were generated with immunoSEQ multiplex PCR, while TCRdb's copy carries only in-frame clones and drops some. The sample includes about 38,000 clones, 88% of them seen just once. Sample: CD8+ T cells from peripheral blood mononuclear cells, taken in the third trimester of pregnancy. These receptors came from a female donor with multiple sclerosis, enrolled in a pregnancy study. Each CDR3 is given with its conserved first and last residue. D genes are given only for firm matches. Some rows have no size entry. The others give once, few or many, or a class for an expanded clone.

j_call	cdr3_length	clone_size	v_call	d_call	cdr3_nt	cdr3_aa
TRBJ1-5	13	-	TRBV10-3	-	TGTGCCATCATGGGCGAGGGAAATCAGCCCCAGCATTTT	CAIMGEGNQPQHF
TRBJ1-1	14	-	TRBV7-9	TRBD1	TGTGCCAGCACCACCGACAGGGTGAACGCTGAAGCTTTCTTT	CASTTDRVNAEAFF
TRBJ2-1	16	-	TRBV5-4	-	TGTGCCAGCAGCTTCTCTCTGGCGGGGTGGGACAATGAGCAGTTCTTC	CASSFSLAGWDNEQFF
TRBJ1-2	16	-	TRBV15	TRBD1	TGTGCCACCAGCACACCCGACAGGGGGCTAAACTATGGCTACACCTTC	CATSTPDRGLNYGYTF
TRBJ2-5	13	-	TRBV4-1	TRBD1	TGCGCCAGCAGCCAGGACAGGGAAGAGACCCAGTACTTC	CASSQDREETQYF
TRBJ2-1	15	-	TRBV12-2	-	-	CASRFAGGSYNEQFF
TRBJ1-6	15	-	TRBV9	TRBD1	TGTGCCAGCAGCGCCGAAGGTACAGGGGATTCACCCCTCCACTTT	CASSAEGTGDSPLHF
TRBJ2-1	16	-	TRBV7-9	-	TGTGCCAGCAGCTTAGGAGGGGGGGCCCCCTACAATGAGCAGTTCTTC	CASSLGGGAPYNEQFF
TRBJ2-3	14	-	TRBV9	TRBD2	TGTGCCAGCAGCATTAGCGGGAAGGAAGATACGCAGTATTTT	CASSISGKEDTQYF
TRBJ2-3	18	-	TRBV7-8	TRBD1	TGTGCCAGCAGCCACCACGTTCCAGGGACAGGCATCACAGATACGCAGTATTTT	CASSHHVPGTGITDTQYF
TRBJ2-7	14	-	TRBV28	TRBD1	TGTGCCAGCAGTTTTGGGACAGGGGGCTACGAGCAGTACTTC	CASSFGTGGYEQYF
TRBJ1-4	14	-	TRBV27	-	TGTGCCAGCAGCCCGACAGGCCTTAATGAAAAACTGTTTTTT	CASSPTGLNEKLFF
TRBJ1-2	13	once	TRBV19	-	TGTGCCAGTAGTATGAACAGGATCTATGGCTACACCTTC	CASSMNRIYGYTF
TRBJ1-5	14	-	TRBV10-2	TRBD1	TGCGCCAGCGCCGGGACAGGGGTGGCTCAGCCCCAGCATTTT	CASAGTGVAQPQHF
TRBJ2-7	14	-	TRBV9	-	TGTGCCAGCAGCGACCAACAGGATGGCTACGAGCAGTACTTC	CASSDQQDGYEQYF
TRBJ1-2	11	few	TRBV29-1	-	TGCAGCGTTGAAAGGGGCACCCGGGCCTTCTTC	CSVERGTRAFF
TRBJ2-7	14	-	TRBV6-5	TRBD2	TGTGCCAGCAGCCTCTTGGGGGGGGCCTACGAGCAGTACTTC	CASSLLGGAYEQYF
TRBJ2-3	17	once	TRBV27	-	TGTGCCAGCAGCTCCCTGCTCGGAGGGGTCGGCACAGATACGCAGTATTTT	CASSSLLGGVGTDTQYF
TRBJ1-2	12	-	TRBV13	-	TGTGCCAGCAGCCCCCCTGTCTATGGCTACACCTTC	CASSPPVYGYTF
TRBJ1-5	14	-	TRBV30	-	TGTGCCTGGAGTGTAGGACACCGCAATCAGCCCCAGCATTTT	CAWSVGHRNQPQHF
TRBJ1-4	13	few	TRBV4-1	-	TGCGCCAGCAGCTGGAGGTTTGGGGAAAAACTGTTTTTT	CASSWRFGEKLFF
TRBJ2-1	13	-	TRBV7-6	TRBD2	TGTGCCAGCAGCTTAGAAGGGCGGGGGGGCAAGTTCTTC	CASSLEGRGGKFF
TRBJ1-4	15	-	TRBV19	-	TGTGCCAGTAGTATCTCGACAGCCCTTAATGAAAAACTGTTTTTT	CASSISTALNEKLFF
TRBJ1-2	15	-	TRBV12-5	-	TGTGCTAGTGGTTTGGGGTCTGGCCGCAACTATGGCTACACCTTC	CASGLGSGRNYGYTF
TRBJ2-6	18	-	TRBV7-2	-	TGTGCCAGCAGCCTCACTACAGGACTACGCTCTGGGGCCAACGTCCTGACTTTC	CASSLTTGLRSGANVLTF
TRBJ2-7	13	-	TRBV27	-	TGTGCCAGCAGTTTCCGGGGTACCTACGAGCAGTACTTC	CASSFRGTYEQYF
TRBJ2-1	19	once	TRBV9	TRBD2	TGTGCCAGCAGCGGAGGGCCCCGACTAGCGGGGGGTAGGTACGATGAGCAGTTCTTC	CASSGGPRLAGGRYDEQFF
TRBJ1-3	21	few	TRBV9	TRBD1	TGTGCCAGCAGCCCCCGGGGGACAGGGGGCGTTGGTCCTTCCTCGGGAAACACCATATATTTT	CASSPRGTGGVGPSSGNTIYF
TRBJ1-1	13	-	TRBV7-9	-	TGTGCCAGCAGCCCCCCAACCCAGGCTACAGCTTTCTTT	CASSPPTQATAFF
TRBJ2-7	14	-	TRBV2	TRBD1	TGTGCCAGCAGAGGGACAGCTCGGTTCTACGAGCAGTACTTC	CASRGTARFYEQYF
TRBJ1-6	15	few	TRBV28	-	TGTGCCAGCAGTTTTACCAGGGAGGGGAATTCACCCCTCCACTTT	CASSFTREGNSPLHF
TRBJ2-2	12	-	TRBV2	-	TGTGCCAGCAGTGCGAGGGCCGGGGAGCTGTTTTTT	CASSARAGELFF
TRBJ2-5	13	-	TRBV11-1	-	TGTGCCAGCAGCTCCCTCGGTGAAGAGACCCAGTACTTC	CASSSLGEETQYF
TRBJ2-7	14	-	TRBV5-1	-	TGCGCCAGCAGTCCTGCCGGGACAACGGTCGAGCAGTACTTC	CASSPAGTTVEQYF
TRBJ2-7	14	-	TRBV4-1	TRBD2	TGCGCCAGCAGCCGCGCGGGGGTTGCCTACGAGCAGTACTTC	CASSRAGVAYEQYF
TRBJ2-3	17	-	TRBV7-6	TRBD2	TGTGCCAGCAGCTACGGGACTAGCGGGGTGTTCACAGATACGCAGTATTTT	CASSYGTSGVFTDTQYF
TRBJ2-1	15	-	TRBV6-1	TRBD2	TGTGCCAGCAGTGAATTGGGACTAGAGGCTCATGAGCAGTTCTTC	CASSELGLEAHEQFF
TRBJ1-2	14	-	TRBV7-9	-	TGTGCCAGCAGCTTAGGGGGACTCTACTATGGCTACACCTTC	CASSLGGLYYGYTF
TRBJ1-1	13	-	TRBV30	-	TGTGCCTGGATGTACCATGCGGGCACTGAAGCTTTCTTT	CAWMYHAGTEAFF
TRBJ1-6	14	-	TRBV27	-	TGTGCCAGCAGTTTTTCAGGGTGGGTTTCACCCCTCCACTTT	CASSFSGWVSPLHF
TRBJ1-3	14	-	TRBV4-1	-	TGCGCCAGCAGCCAAGTCACCGCTCCGCCGGGCATATATTTT	CASSQVTAPPGIYF
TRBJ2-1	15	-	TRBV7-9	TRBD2	TGTGCCAGCAGCTTAGCGGGGGGGGCCTACAATGAGCAGTTCTTC	CASSLAGGAYNEQFF
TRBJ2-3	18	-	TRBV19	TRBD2	TGTGCCAGTAGTAACCCCTCGACTAGCGGGGGCCCTGAAGATACGCAGTATTTT	CASSNPSTSGGPEDTQYF
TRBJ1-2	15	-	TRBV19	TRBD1	TGTGCCAGTGGGGCATCGGGACAGGGGATCGGTGGCTACACCTTC	CASGASGQGIGGYTF
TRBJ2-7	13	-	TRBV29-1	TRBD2	TGCAGCGTTGGGGGACTAGAGCCCTACGAGCAGTACTTC	CSVGGLEPYEQYF
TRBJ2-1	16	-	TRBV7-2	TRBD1	TGTGCCAGCGGAACCCAGGGAGAGGGGGCTGACAATGAGCAGTTCTTC	CASGTQGEGADNEQFF
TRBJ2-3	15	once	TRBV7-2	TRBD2	TGTGCCAGCAGCTCATTAGCGGGCAACACAGATACGCAGTATTTT	CASSSLAGNTDTQYF
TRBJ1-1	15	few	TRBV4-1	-	TGCGCCAGCAGCCCTCGACGGGACATGAACACTGAAGCTTTCTTT	CASSPRRDMNTEAFF